These 28 T cell receptor beta chains share one sample of origin, sequenced in a study of T cell changes during pregnancy in multiple sclerosis. The data were produced by immunoSEQ multiplex PCR, yet TCRdb's version contains in-frame clones alone and is incomplete. The sample yields under 55,000 clones, about nine tenths seen once. The sample was CD8+ T cells from peripheral blood mononuclear cells, taken after pregnancy. The source of these receptors is a female donor with multiple sclerosis, enrolled in a pregnancy study.

This chain connects TRBV5-1 to TRBJ2-7; possible D gene TRBD2, 6 bases. The CDR3 is 15 residues long. Germline loops: CDR1 SGHRS, CDR2 YFSETQ. V gave up 0 bases and J gave up 3 bases, with 13 bases separating them. The DNA for the CDR3 is TGCGCCAGCAGCTTGGGGAGGGGTGGCAGCTACGAGCAGTACTTC. Its translation: CASSLGRGGSYEQYF.

This chain joins TRBV4-1 and TRBJ2-3, with TRBD2 identical over 7 bases. The junction had 6 bases not matched to a gene; V was cut back by 0 bases and J by 6 bases. Looked up from germline, CDR1 is MGHRA and CDR2 is YSYEKL. CDR3 length: 15 residues. DNA of the CDR3: TGCGCCAGCAGCCAAGATTTGGGGGGGGTGGATACGCAGTATTTT. Translation: CASSQDLGGVDTQYF.

V is TRBV4-1 and J is TRBJ1-5; possible D gene TRBD1, 6 bases. The ends were cut back, 1 base at V and 5 bases at J, with 12 bases in the middle. CDR1 is MGHRA, CDR2 YSYEKL, per germline. This CDR3 contains 15 residues. DNA of the CDR3: TGCGCCAGCAGCCAAGCGAACAGGGTGGATCAGCCCCAGCATTTT. Its protein is CASSQANRVDQPQHF.

The chain carries TRBV9 and TRBJ2-3; no clear D. Germline lookup yields CDR1 SGDLS and CDR2 YYNGEE. Trimming removed 4 bases from V and 1 base from J, with 16 bases in between. The CDR3 spans 16 residues. In DNA, the CDR3 is TGTGCCAGCAGCTCGCCGAGGCTGGGTGGCACAGATACGCAGTATTTT. Its translation: CASSSPRLGGTDTQYF.

V usage is TRBV4-1 and J usage is TRBJ1-1; D gene unclear. V was trimmed by 0 bases and J by 3 bases, leaving 8 bases between them. The CDR3 has 14 amino acids. Germline values: CDR1 MGHRA, CDR2 YSYEKL. The CDR3 region is CASSQDMEDTEAFF. In nucleotides, the CDR3 is TGCGCCAGCAGCCAAGATATGGAGGACACTGAAGCTTTCTTT.

This clone is a singleton in its sample. The J gene is TRBJ2-7, the V gene TRBV7-6; 8 bases map to TRBD1. The CDR3 extends over 15 amino acids. V was pared by 5 bases and J by 2 bases, with 8 bases of the junction left unmatched. Germline V gives CDR1 SGHVS, CDR2 FNYEAQ. The CDR3 DNA follows: TGTGCCAGCAGCAAGGACAGGGCGCGGGCCTACGAGCAGTACTTC. This encodes CASSKDRARAYEQYF.

V gene TRBV27 combines with J gene TRBJ1-5; 7 bases are a match to TRBD1. The CDR3 totals 18 residues. Per the germline V gene, CDR1 is MNHEY and CDR2 is SMNVEV (reference sequence). Losses at the gene ends were 8 bases for V and 2 bases for J; bases not matched to a gene: 18. The CDR3 bases are TGTGCCAGCTTGCCCGGGACAGCTAGCGACTTTCGCAATCAGCCCCAGCATTTT. Its protein product is CASLPGTASDFRNQPQHF.

This sequence joins TRBV6-1 and TRBJ1-1; no definite D call. The ends were cut back, 2 bases at V and 1 base at J, with 14 bases in the middle. The germline gives CDR1 MNHNS, CDR2 SASEGT. There are 16 residues in the CDR3. In nucleotides, the CDR3 is TGTGCCAGCAGTGAATTTGGGTTTGCAGGGAACACTGAAGCTTTCTTT. This encodes CASSEFGFAGNTEAFF.

The sample holds one count of this clone. The J gene is TRBJ1-1, the V gene TRBV10-2; the D is unclear. Trimming cost V 3 bases and J 4 bases, with 15 bases left between them. Germline-derived CDR1 and CDR2 are WSHSY and SAAADI. This CDR3 contains 15 residues. This chain's CDR3 is CASSDGLINFTEAFF. CDR3 DNA sequence: TGCGCCAGCAGTGACGGACTAATCAACTTCACTGAAGCTTTCTTT.

This chain joins TRBV5-6 and TRBJ2-7, with D uncertain. Germline-derived CDR1 and CDR2 are SGHDT and YYEEEE. V lost 0 bases, J lost 0 bases, and 4 bases lay in between. The CDR3 covers 13 residues. The CDR3 loop is CASSLGSSYEQYF. DNA of the CDR3: TGTGCCAGCAGCTTGGGGAGCTCCTACGAGCAGTACTTC.

The chain couples TRBV19 to TRBJ2-2; the D is unclear. With 5 bases removed from V and 6 bases from J, the gap between germline ends came to 7 bases. The germline V gene encodes CDR1 LNHDA and CDR2 SQIVND (reference sequence). This CDR3 has 12 amino acids. CDR3 nucleotide sequence: TGTGCCAGTAGTTGGGCCTCCGGGGAGCTGTTTTTT. Translation: CASSWASGELFF. Looking up the rest from reference TRBV19 and TRBJ2-2 gives the full variable domain: DGGITQSPKYLFRKEGQNVTLSCEQNLNHDAMYWYRQDPGQGLRLIYYSQIVNDFQKGDIAEGYSVSREKKESFPLTVTSAQKNPTAFYLCASSWASGELFFGEGSRLTVL.

The chain couples TRBV19 to TRBJ2-6; possibly TRBD2 for D (7 bases). The CDR3 contains 20 residues. Germline CDR1 is LNHDA and CDR2 is SQIVND (reference sequence). Trimming removed 2 bases at V and 0 bases at J, with 20 bases between. The CDR3 DNA follows: TGTGCCAGTAGTATACTGGCCGGGGGGCCGGCAAGCTCTGGGGCCAACGTCCTGACTTTC. Translating gives CASSILAGGPASSGANVLTF.

The rearrangement links TRBV7-9 to TRBJ2-3; D possibly corresponds to TRBD1 (6 bases). Trimming shortened V by 5 bases and J by 11 bases, and 14 bases separated the two germline ends. From germline, CDR1 is SEHNR and CDR2 FQNEAQ (reference sequence). The CDR3 loop spans 12 amino acids. In nucleotides, the CDR3 is TGTGCCAGCAGCCCAGGGGCTCCACAGCAGTATTTT. It translates to CASSPGAPQQYF.

This clone was seen a single time. J is TRBJ1-2 and V is TRBV13; D is ambiguous. CDR3 length equals 15 residues. V shed 5 bases and J shed 8 bases, with 21 bases lying between them. Germline V gene sequence: CDR1 PRHDT, CDR2 FYEKMQ (reference sequence). The DNA of the CDR3 is TGTGCCAGCAGCCTCAGACCGGAGCCCCGATGGGGCTACACCTTC. It encodes CASSLRPEPRWGYTF.

This chain connects TRBV15 to TRBJ2-7; possibly TRBD2 for D (7 bases). CDR3 length: 16 amino acids. Germline V gene data show CDR1 as LNHNV and CDR2 as YYDKDF (reference sequence). The V and J ends lost 0 bases and 0 bases respectively, with 12 bases between them. For the CDR3, the DNA is TGTGCCACCAGCAGAGATCGGGGGGCAGCCTCCTACGAGCAGTACTTC. Protein sequence: CATSRDRGAASYEQYF.

Notes on this clone: Compared with germline, one end of the junction differs, possibly owing to a read error. Different DNA sequences within this sample yield the same CDR3. This chain uses TRBV5-6 with TRBJ1-6; D unclear. CDR1 is SGHDT and CDR2 is YYEEEE in the germline V gene. CDR3 size: 17 residues. CDR3 residues: CASSTEGPDSDNSPLHF. For the CDR3, the DNA is TGCGCCAGCAGCACCGAAGGTCCGGACTCTGATAATTCACCCCTCCACTTT.

The table lists this clone with a count of one. This sequence joins TRBV12-5 and TRBJ1-1; D unresolved. Germline V lookup: CDR1 LGHNT, CDR2 FRNRAP. CDR3 size: 13 residues. Trimming pared 5 bases from V and 1 base from J, leaving 8 bases between. Here the CDR3 DNA reads TGTGCTAGTGGTGCAATCGGGAACACTGAAGCTTTCTTT. This encodes CASGAIGNTEAFF.

This chain links TRBV7-9 with TRBJ2-5; 8 bases agree with TRBD1. V lost 6 bases, J lost 5 bases, and 11 bases stayed unmatched. Germline V CDR1 and CDR2: SEHNR, FQNEAQ (reference sequence). The CDR3 contains 15 residues. The CDR3 DNA sequence: TGTGCCAGCAGAGGCGACAGGGGCCTCGAGGAGACCCAGTACTTC. Protein product: CASRGDRGLEETQYF.

J is TRBJ2-7 and V is TRBV19; 7 nucleotides line up with TRBD1. V was clipped by 5 bases and J by 6 bases; unmatched bases: 10. The germline gives CDR1 LNHDA, CDR2 SQIVND (reference sequence). The CDR3 is made up of 14 amino acids. The DNA for the CDR3 is TGTGCCAGTAGTGATGTGACAGGGATGCTCGAGCAGTACTTC. Protein: CASSDVTGMLEQYF.

This chain uses TRBV6-1 with TRBJ1-1; D not resolved. Germline V gene lookup returns CDR1 MNHNS and CDR2 SASEGT. V gave up 10 bases and J gave up 0 bases, with 18 bases separating them. The CDR3 covers 15 residues. Here the CDR3 reads CATFVWTEVNTEAFF. The CDR3 DNA is TGTGCCACGTTCGTGTGGACGGAGGTGAACACTGAAGCTTTCTTT.

The J gene is TRBJ1-2, the V gene TRBV27, with 11 bases that match TRBD1. Germline trimming cut 4 bases from V and 2 bases from J; bases unmatched to any gene: 12. The CDR3 is 18 residues long. CDR1 is MNHEY and CDR2 is SMNVEV in the germline V gene (reference sequence). CDR3 DNA sequence: TGTGCCAGCAGTTCGTTCCTGCGGGACAGGGGGACAAACTATGGCTACACCTTC. It encodes CASSSFLRDRGTNYGYTF.

This chain joins TRBV5-6 and TRBJ1-4; D unclear. The CDR3 is 17 residues long. In germline, CDR1 is SGHDT, CDR2 YYEEEE. Trimming took off 0 bases at V and 8 bases at J, with 20 bases between the two ends. The CDR3 spells CASSLGASSLPSEKLFF. DNA of the CDR3: TGTGCCAGCAGCTTGGGGGCCAGTTCCCTCCCATCGGAAAAACTGTTTTTT.

The rearrangement links TRBV27 to TRBJ1-6; D gene unclear. Germline lookup yields CDR1 MNHEY and CDR2 SMNVEV (reference sequence). The CDR3 consists of 14 residues. V was trimmed by 3 bases and J by 7 bases, leaving 10 bases between them. CDR3 coding DNA: TGTGCCAGCAGTTTCCGGAGCGGCAATTCACCCCTCCACTTT. It codes for CASSFRSGNSPLHF.

This chain uses TRBV6-6 with TRBJ1-1, with unresolved D. The length of the CDR3 is 14 residues. The V gene lost 0 bases and the J gene lost 7 bases, with 12 bases spanning the gap. In germline, CDR1 is MNHNY, CDR2 SVGAGI (reference sequence). The CDR3 DNA follows: TGTGCCAGCAGTTACTCCACTACACTGATTGAAGCTTTCTTT. Residues: CASSYSTTLIEAFF.

The chain links TRBV7-9 to TRBJ2-3, with 7 positions matching TRBD1. The CDR3 sequence is 17 residues long. CDR1 SEHNR and CDR2 FQNEAQ come from the germline V gene (reference sequence). V trimming: 1 base; J trimming: 1 base; junction bases outside the gene matches: 8. DNA of the CDR3: TGTGCCAGCAGCTTAGAAGGGGGCGAGGTGCGCACAGATACGCAGTATTTT. Protein product: CASSLEGGEVRTDTQYF.

This clone appeared a single time. The chain has TRBV19 and TRBJ1-5, with D unresolved. This CDR3 is built from 14 residues. V was trimmed by 1 base and J by 6 bases, leaving 10 bases between them. Looked up from germline, CDR1 is LNHDA and CDR2 is SQIVND (reference sequence). CDR3 sequence: CASSIVGELQPQHF. DNA of the CDR3: TGTGCCAGTAGTATAGTCGGGGAGCTTCAGCCCCAGCATTTT.

As concerns this clone: The sample contains more than one DNA sequence encoding this CDR3. J is TRBJ1-1 and V is TRBV30; no reliable D call. Trimming shortened V by 0 bases and J by 6 bases, and 8 bases separated the two germline ends. CDR3 length: 12 residues. CDR1 and CDR2 from the germline V gene are GTSNPN and SVGIG (reference sequence). The CDR3 bases are TGTGCCTGGAGTGTAGCCGTCGCTGAAGCTTTCTTT. Amino acids: CAWSVAVAEAFF.

This sequence joins TRBV5-1 and TRBJ1-6; weak D call: TRBD1 (5 bases). The germline V and J ends were trimmed by 0 bases and 8 bases, with 15 bases remaining between them. Looked up from germline, CDR1 is SGHRS and CDR2 is YFSETQ. The CDR3 covers 16 residues. The CDR3 DNA sequence: TGCGCCAGCAGCTTGGTAGGGGAGGCGAGGGATTCACCCCTCCACTTT. It codes for CASSLVGEARDSPLHF.